This T cell receptor beta chain was retrieved from a study of blood T cell repertoires in COVID-19. Here immunoSEQ multiplex PCR was the method, and the copy in TCRdb shows in-frame clones only, minus some. The sample has about 210,000 clones; about 79% are singletons. The clonotype was recovered from a man aged 45 to 65 with active or convalescent COVID-19. The source material was peripheral blood.

The chain's CDR3 is CASSAPDRGTEAFF. In DNA form, the CDR3 reads TGTGCCAGCAGTGCCCCCGACAGGGGCACTGAAGCTTTCTTT. The chain joins TRBV6-2 or TRBV6-3 to TRBJ1-1; 8 bases agree with TRBD1. Losses at the gene ends were 5 bases for V and 4 bases for J; bases not matched to a gene: 6. This CDR3 region has 14 residues. Germline CDR1 reads MNHEY; CDR2 reads SVGEGT.